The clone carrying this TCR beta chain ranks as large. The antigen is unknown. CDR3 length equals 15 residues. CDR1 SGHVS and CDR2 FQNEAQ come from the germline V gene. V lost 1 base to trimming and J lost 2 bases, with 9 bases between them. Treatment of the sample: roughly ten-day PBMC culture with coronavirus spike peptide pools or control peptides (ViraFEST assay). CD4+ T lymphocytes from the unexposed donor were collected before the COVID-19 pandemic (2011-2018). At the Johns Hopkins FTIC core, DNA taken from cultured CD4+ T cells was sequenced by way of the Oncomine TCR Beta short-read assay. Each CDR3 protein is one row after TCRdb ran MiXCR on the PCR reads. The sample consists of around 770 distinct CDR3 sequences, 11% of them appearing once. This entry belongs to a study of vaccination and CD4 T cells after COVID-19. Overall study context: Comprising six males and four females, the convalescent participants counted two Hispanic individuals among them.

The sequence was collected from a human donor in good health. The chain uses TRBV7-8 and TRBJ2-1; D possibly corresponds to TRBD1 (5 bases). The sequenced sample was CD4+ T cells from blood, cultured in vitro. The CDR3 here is CASSLDRRAYNEQFF. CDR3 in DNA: TGTGCCAGCAGCTTAGACAGGCGCGCCTACAATGAGCAGTTCTTC.